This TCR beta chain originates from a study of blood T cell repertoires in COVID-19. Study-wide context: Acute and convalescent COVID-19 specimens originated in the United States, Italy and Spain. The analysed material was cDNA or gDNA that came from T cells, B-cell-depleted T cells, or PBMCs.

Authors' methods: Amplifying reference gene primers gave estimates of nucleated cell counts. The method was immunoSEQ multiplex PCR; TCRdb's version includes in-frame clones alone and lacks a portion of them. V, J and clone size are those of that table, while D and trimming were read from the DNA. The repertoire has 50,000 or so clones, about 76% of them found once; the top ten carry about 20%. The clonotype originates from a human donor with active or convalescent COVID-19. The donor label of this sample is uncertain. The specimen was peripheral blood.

DNA for the CDR3: TGTGCCAGCAGTATTACACCCCAAGAGACCCAGTACTTC. It encodes CASSITPQETQYF. This chain links TRBV9 with TRBJ2-5; no clear D gene. Trimming removed 5 bases at V and 1 base at J, with 9 bases between. Per the germline V gene, CDR1 is SGDLS and CDR2 is YYNGEE. There are 13 residues in the CDR3.